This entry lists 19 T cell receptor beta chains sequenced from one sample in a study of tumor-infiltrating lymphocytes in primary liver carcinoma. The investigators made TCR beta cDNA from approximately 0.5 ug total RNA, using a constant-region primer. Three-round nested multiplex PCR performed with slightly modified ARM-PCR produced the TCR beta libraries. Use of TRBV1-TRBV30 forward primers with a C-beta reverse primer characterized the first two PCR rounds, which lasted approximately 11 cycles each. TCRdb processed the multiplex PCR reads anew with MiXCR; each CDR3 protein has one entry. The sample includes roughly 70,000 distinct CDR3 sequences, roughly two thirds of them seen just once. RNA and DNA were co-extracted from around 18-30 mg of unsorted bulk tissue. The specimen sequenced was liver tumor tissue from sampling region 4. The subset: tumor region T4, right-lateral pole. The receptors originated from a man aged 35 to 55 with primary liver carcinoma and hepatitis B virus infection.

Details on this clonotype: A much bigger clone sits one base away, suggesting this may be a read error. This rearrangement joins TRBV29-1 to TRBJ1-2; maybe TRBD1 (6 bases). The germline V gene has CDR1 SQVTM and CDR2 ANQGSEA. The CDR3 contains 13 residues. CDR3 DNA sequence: TGCAGCGTTTTCGGACAGACTAACTATGGCTGCACTTTC. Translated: CSVFGQTNYGCTF.

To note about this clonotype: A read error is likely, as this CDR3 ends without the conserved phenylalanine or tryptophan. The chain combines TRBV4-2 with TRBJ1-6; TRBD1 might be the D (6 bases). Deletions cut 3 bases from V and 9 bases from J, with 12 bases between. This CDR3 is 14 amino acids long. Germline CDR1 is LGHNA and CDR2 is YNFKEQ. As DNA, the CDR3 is TGTGCCAGCAGCCACGATGACAGGTTTTCACCCCTCCACTAT. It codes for CASSHDDRFSPLHY.

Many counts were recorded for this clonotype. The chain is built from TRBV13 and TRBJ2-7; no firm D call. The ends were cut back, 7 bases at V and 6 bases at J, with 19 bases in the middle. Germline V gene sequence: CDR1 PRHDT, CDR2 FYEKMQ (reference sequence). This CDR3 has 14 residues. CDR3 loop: CASNSYTYSGEQYF. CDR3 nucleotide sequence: TGTGCCAGCAACTCCTATACTTATTCGGGCGAGCAGTACTTC.

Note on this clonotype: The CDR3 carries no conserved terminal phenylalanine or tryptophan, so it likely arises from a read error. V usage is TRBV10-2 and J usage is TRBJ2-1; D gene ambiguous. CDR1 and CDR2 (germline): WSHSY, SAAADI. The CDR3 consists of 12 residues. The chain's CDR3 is CVTSFGVDEQFI. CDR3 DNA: TGCGTCACCTCGTTTGGGGTGGATGAGCAGTTCATC.

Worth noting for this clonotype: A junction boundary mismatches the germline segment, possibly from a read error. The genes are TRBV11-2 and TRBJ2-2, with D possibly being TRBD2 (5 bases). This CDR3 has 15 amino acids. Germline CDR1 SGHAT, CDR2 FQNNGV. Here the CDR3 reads CASSSAGSNTGELLF. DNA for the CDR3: TGTGCGAGCAGCTCTGCAGGATCGAACACCGGGGAGCTGTTGTTT.

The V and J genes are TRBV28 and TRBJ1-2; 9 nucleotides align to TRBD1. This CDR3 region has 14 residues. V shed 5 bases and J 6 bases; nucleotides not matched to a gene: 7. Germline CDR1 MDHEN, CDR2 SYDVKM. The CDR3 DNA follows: TGTGCCAGCAGTCCAGGACAGGGGCACCATGGCTACACCTTC. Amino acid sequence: CASSPGQGHHGYTF.

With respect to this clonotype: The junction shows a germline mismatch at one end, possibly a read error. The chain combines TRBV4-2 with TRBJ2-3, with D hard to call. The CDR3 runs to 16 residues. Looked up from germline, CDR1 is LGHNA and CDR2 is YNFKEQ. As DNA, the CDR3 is TGTGCCAGCACCCAAGAGGCAGCGCCTAGCACAGATACGCAGTATTTT. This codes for CASTQEAAPSTDTQYF.

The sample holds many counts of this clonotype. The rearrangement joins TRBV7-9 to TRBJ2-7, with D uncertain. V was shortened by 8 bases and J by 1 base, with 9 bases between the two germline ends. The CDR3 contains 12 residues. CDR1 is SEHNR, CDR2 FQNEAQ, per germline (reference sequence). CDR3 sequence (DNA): TGTGCCAGCGGAGACGGGTCCTACGAGCAGTACTTC. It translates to CASGDGSYEQYF.

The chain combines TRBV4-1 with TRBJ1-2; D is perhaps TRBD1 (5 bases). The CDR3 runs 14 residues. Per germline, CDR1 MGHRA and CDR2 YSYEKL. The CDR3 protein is CTSSQGVRNYGYTF. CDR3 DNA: TGCACTAGCAGCCAAGGGGTCAGGAACTATGGCTACACCTTC.

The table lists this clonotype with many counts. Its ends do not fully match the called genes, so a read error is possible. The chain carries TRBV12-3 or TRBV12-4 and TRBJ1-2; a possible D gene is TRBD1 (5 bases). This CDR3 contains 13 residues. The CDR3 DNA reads TGTGCCATCAGTTCCTGGGACGGGGGGGACTACACCTTC. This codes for CAISSWDGGDYTF.

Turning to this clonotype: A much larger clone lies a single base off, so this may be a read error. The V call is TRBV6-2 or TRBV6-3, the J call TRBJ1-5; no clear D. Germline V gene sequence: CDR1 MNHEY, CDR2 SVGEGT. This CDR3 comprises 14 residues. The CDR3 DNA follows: TGTGTCAGCAGTTACAGCCATAGCAATCAGCCCCAGCATTTT. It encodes CVSSYSHSNQPQHF.

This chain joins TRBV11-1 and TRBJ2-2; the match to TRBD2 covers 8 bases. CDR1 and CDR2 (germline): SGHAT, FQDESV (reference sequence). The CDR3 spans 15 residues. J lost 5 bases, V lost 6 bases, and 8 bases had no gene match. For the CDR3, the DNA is TGTGCCAGCAGTTTAAGCGGGAGTGTAACCGGGGAGCTGTTTTTT. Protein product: CASSLSGSVTGELFF.

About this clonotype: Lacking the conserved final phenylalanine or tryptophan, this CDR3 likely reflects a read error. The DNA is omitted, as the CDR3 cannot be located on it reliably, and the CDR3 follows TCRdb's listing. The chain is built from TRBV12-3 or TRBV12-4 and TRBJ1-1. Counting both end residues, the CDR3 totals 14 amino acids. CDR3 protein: CASRSTGRVSETFL.

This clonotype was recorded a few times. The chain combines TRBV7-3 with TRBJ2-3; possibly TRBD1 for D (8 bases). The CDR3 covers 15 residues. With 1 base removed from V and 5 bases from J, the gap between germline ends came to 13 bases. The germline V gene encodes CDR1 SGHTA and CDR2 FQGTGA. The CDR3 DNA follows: TGTGCCAGCAGCTTAAGGACAGGGAGGGGAGATACGCAGTATTTT. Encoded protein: CASSLRTGRGDTQYF.

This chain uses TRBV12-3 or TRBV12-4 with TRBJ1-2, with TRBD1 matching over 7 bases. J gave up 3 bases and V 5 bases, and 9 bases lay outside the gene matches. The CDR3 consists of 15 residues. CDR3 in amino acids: CASSAQTGMDYGYTF. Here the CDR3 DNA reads TGTGCCAGCAGTGCCCAGACAGGGATGGACTATGGCTACACCTTC.

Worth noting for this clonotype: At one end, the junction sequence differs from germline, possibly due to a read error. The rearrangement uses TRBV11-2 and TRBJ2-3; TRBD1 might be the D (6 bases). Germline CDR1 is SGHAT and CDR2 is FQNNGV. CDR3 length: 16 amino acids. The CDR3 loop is CASSLATDSPTDTQYF. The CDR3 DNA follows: TGTGCAAGCAGCTTAGCTACGGACAGTCCCACAGATACGCAATATTTT.

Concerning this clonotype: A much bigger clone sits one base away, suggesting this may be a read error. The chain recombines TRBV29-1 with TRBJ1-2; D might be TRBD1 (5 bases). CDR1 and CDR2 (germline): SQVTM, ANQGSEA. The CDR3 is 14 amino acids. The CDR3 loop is CNVEADEGVDGYTF. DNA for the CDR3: TGCAACGTTGAAGCGGATGAAGGGGTGGATGGCTACACCTTC.

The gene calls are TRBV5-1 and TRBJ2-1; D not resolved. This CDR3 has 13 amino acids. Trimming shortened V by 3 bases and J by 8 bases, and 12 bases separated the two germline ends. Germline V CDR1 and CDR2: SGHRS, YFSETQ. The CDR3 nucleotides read TGCGCCAGCAGCTCCTTGCCTTCGGATGAGCAGTTCTTC. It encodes CASSSLPSDEQFF.

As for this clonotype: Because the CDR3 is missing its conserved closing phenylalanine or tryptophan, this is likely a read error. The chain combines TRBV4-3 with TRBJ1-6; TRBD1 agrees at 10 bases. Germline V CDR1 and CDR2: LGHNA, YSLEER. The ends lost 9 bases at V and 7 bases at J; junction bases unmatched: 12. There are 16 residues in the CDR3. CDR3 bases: TGCGCCAGTAGCTCCTGGGACAGGGGAAGGAATTCACCCCTCCACTCT. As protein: CASSSWDRGRNSPLHS.